These 30 T cell receptor beta chains were all obtained from the same sample, sequenced in a study of cytomegalovirus exposure and HLA in healthy donors. PCR amplification relied on 60 Vbeta primers (plus 13 Jbeta primers). The table came from immunoSEQ multiplex PCR; TCRdb's copy has only in-frame clones and leaves some out. Of fewer than 100,000 clones detected, about four fifths appear once; the ten largest clones hold about 4%. Material: PBMCs. The receptors were gathered from a woman aged 40 to 50 in good health and CMV-seropositive.

The chain couples TRBV13 to TRBJ1-1, with a weak D call TRBD1 (6 bases). The germline V and J ends were trimmed by 0 bases and 2 bases, with 13 bases remaining between them. Germline V gene lookup returns CDR1 PRHDT and CDR2 FYEKMQ (reference sequence). The CDR3 runs to 16 residues. The CDR3 sequence: CASSLGQGLGNTEAFF. The CDR3 nucleotides are TGTGCCAGCAGCTTAGGACAGGGATTGGGAAACACTGAAGCTTTCTTT.

Here the CDR3 DNA reads TGTGCCAGCAGTTCCGGACTAGCGGGATATCCAGATACGCAGTATTTT. Translation gives CASSSGLAGYPDTQYF. V gene TRBV27 combines with J gene TRBJ2-3; the match to TRBD2 covers 12 bases. The CDR3 has 16 residues. Germline V gives CDR1 MNHEY, CDR2 SMNVEV (reference sequence). Trimming removed 4 bases from V and 4 bases from J; junction bases left unmatched: 6.

The rearrangement links TRBV7-9 to TRBJ1-4, with D unresolved. The V end was cut by 5 bases, the J end by 6 bases, with 19 bases between. Germline CDR1 is SEHNR and CDR2 is FQNEAQ (reference sequence). CDR3 length: 16 residues. The CDR3 DNA follows: TGTGCCAGCAGCCCCCGCACGGGATTGGGGTATGAAAAACTGTTTTTT. This gives the protein CASSPRTGLGYEKLFF.

In regard to this clone: This CDR3 is also generated by other DNA sequences in the sample. The rearrangement links TRBV11-2 to TRBJ1-1; no definite D call. This CDR3 comprises 15 residues. The V and J ends lost 1 base and 0 bases respectively, with 9 bases between them. Looked up from germline, CDR1 is SGHAT and CDR2 is FQNNGV. The CDR3: CASSLVAGMNTEAFF. In DNA form, the CDR3 reads TGTGCCAGCAGCTTAGTTGCGGGGATGAACACTGAAGCTTTCTTT.

This clone was seen just once. The J gene is TRBJ2-5, the V gene TRBV30; D may be TRBD1 (7 bases). Between the trimmed V and J ends, which lost 5 bases and 5 bases, there was a span of 15 bases. This CDR3 is 13 amino acids long. Looked up from germline, CDR1 is GTSNPN and CDR2 is SVGIG (reference sequence). The CDR3 reads CAWGAGGRETQYF. The CDR3 bases are TGTGCCTGGGGGGCAGGGGGGCGGGAGACCCAGTACTTC.

This chain links TRBV27 with TRBJ2-1, with D possibly being TRBD2 (5 bases). V was pared by 2 bases and J by 9 bases, with 17 bases between. CDR1 is MNHEY and CDR2 is SMNVEV in the germline V gene (reference sequence). CDR3 length: 15 amino acids. CDR3 residues: CASSLVASRGFEQFF. The CDR3 region has the DNA TGTGCCAGCAGTTTAGTGGCTAGTCGGGGTTTTGAGCAGTTCTTC.

J is TRBJ2-5 and V is TRBV5-6, with D possibly TRBD1 on 5 matching bases. This CDR3 is built from 15 residues. V was cut by 1 base and J by 4 bases, with 14 bases left in between. The germline gives CDR1 SGHDT, CDR2 YYEEEE. In nucleotides, the CDR3 is TGTGCCAGCAGCTTGTGGGTCCAGGGCGGAGAGACCCAGTACTTC. Protein product: CASSLWVQGGETQYF.

This chain connects TRBV11-2 to TRBJ1-1; possible D gene TRBD1, 6 bases. V gave up 5 bases and J gave up 5 bases, with 12 bases separating them. This CDR3 is 13 amino acids long. The V gene's germline CDR1 is SGHAT and CDR2 FQNNGV. The CDR3 nucleotides read TGTGCCAGCAGCGGGCTCAGGGGTACTGAAGCTTTCTTT. The encoded protein is CASSGLRGTEAFF.

The CDR3 is CASSQVVAGSYNEQFF. In nucleotides, the CDR3 is TGTGCCAGCAGCCAAGTGGTAGCGGGGAGCTACAATGAGCAGTTCTTC. V usage is TRBV4-2 and J usage is TRBJ2-1, with 8 bases fitting TRBD2. Germline V gene lookup returns CDR1 LGHNA and CDR2 YNFKEQ. This CDR3 comprises 16 residues. V was pared by 1 base and J by 3 bases, with 5 bases of the junction left unmatched.

The chain joins TRBV18 to TRBJ1-2; D is unclear. Germline CDR1 reads KGHSH; CDR2 reads LQKENI. This CDR3 is built from 12 residues. The germline V and J ends were trimmed by 2 bases and 5 bases, with 6 bases remaining between them. The CDR3 bases are TGTGCCAGCTCACCATGGACTTATGGCTACACCTTC. This encodes CASSPWTYGYTF.

The rearrangement joins TRBV18 to TRBJ2-3, with 9 bases lining up with TRBD2. The CDR3 sequence is 15 residues long. Germline values: CDR1 KGHSH, CDR2 LQKENI. J gave up 4 bases and V 3 bases, and 5 bases lay outside the gene matches. The CDR3 loop is CASSPLAGVADTQYF. In DNA form, the CDR3 reads TGTGCCAGCTCACCTTTAGCGGGAGTGGCAGATACGCAGTATTTT.

This chain joins TRBV6-1 and TRBJ2-2, with 12 bases fitting TRBD2. The germline V gene has CDR1 MNHNS and CDR2 SASEGT. The V gene end was trimmed by 9 bases and the J gene end by 5 bases; junction bases not matched to a gene: 7. CDR3 length: 15 amino acids. The CDR3 here is CASAWGLAGTGELFF. CDR3 sequence (DNA): TGTGCCAGTGCTTGGGGACTAGCGGGTACCGGGGAGCTGTTTTTT.

The rearrangement uses TRBV6-1 and TRBJ2-7, with D unresolved. With 2 bases removed from V and 7 bases from J, the gap between germline ends came to 9 bases. The CDR3 runs to 12 residues. CDR1 MNHNS and CDR2 SASEGT come from the germline V gene. The CDR3 DNA sequence: TGTGCCAGCAGTGAACGGCGGCTGGAGCAGTACTTC. It encodes CASSERRLEQYF.

V and J are TRBV7-8 and TRBJ2-7, with D maybe TRBD2 (6 bases). Germline values: CDR1 SGHVS, CDR2 FQNEAQ. Trimming took 0 bases from V and 2 from J, leaving 17 bases between them. The CDR3 runs 17 residues. CDR3 in amino acids: CASSLASGGGETYEQYF. CDR3 sequence (DNA): TGTGCCAGCAGCTTAGCGTCTGGGGGAGGCGAAACCTACGAGCAGTACTTC.

The rearrangement links TRBV5-8 to TRBJ2-1; D may be TRBD2 (6 bases). With 5 bases removed from V and 1 base from J, the gap between germline ends came to 13 bases. This CDR3 is built from 15 residues. Per germline, CDR1 SGHTS and CDR2 YDEGEE. CDR3 in amino acids: CASSLEGNSYNEQFF. CDR3 bases: TGTGCCAGCAGTCTGGAGGGGAATTCCTACAATGAGCAGTTCTTC.

This chain joins TRBV5-1 and TRBJ2-7; D is perhaps TRBD2 (6 bases). Germline loops: CDR1 SGHRS, CDR2 YFSETQ. This CDR3 has 14 amino acids. The V gene lost 5 bases and the J gene lost 1 base, with 13 bases spanning the gap. CDR3 in amino acids: CASSPSAGSYEQYF. The DNA for the CDR3 is TGCGCCAGCAGTCCTAGTGCGGGGTCCTACGAGCAGTACTTC.

This clone was seen just once. Written as DNA, the CDR3 is TGTGCCAGCAGCCACGGGACAGAGAGCCCCTACGAGCAGTACTTC. Its protein product is CASSHGTESPYEQYF. The chain joins TRBV28 to TRBJ2-7, with TRBD1 matching over 7 bases. This CDR3 is 15 amino acids long. Trimming removed 6 bases from V and 2 bases from J; junction bases left unmatched: 10. The germline V gene encodes CDR1 MDHEN and CDR2 SYDVKM.

In its sample, this clone was seen once. V usage is TRBV4-3 and J usage is TRBJ2-2, with D tentatively TRBD2 (6 bases). In germline, CDR1 is LGHNA, CDR2 YSLEER. Trimming pared 0 bases from V and 4 bases from J, leaving 12 bases between. This CDR3 contains 16 residues. The CDR3 DNA reads as TGCGCCAGCAGCCAAGAACCGGGAGCCCTCACCGGGGAGCTGTTTTTT. Protein: CASSQEPGALTGELFF.

This chain links TRBV2 with TRBJ2-3; 14 bases are a match to TRBD2. From germline, CDR1 is SNHLY and CDR2 FYNNEI. V shed 8 bases, J shed 7 bases, and the junction held 5 bases outside the gene matches. The length of the CDR3 is 14 residues. This CDR3 is CASHGTSGRYTQYF. The CDR3 DNA is TGTGCCAGCCACGGGACTAGCGGGAGATATACGCAGTATTTT.

The V call is TRBV12-5, the J call TRBJ2-7; 7 nucleotides line up with TRBD1. Germline lookup yields CDR1 LGHNT and CDR2 FRNRAP. The CDR3 spans 13 residues. With 6 bases clipped from V and 3 bases from J, the junction kept 5 bases outside the gene matches. CDR3 sequence reads: CASGPGQSYEQYF. The CDR3 nucleotides read TGTGCTAGTGGACCGGGACAGAGCTACGAGCAGTACTTC.

V gene TRBV29-1 combines with J gene TRBJ2-2; TRBD2 matches 11 bases. This CDR3 has 15 amino acids. In germline, CDR1 is SQVTM, CDR2 ANQGSEA. Unmatched junction bases numbered 5, after V lost 5 bases and J lost 3 bases. CDR3 sequence reads: CSVYLAGGYTGELFF. In DNA, the CDR3 is TGCAGCGTTTACCTAGCGGGAGGATACACCGGGGAGCTGTTTTTT.

This chain connects TRBV9 to TRBJ2-7; TRBD1 might be the D (5 bases). The germline V and J ends were trimmed by 2 bases and 4 bases, with 7 bases remaining between them. The CDR3 length is 12 residues. Germline V gene lookup returns CDR1 SGDLS and CDR2 YYNGEE. In nucleotides, the CDR3 is TGTGCCAGCAGCGTTGGACAATACGAGCAGTACTTC. This translates into CASSVGQYEQYF.

V and J are TRBV2 and TRBJ2-7; the D is unclear. This CDR3 contains 13 residues. Trimming cost V 4 bases and J 2 bases, with 9 bases left between them. Looked up from germline, CDR1 is SNHLY and CDR2 is FYNNEI. CDR3 DNA sequence: TGTGCCAGCAGTGTGACACGTACCTACGAGCAGTACTTC. It yields the protein CASSVTRTYEQYF.

The rearrangement links TRBV27 to TRBJ2-1; 9 bases agree with TRBD2. CDR1 is MNHEY and CDR2 is SMNVEV in the germline V gene (reference sequence). The V segment lost 2 bases and the J segment 2 bases; nucleotides outside the gene matches: 1. The CDR3 totals 15 residues. The CDR3 region has the DNA TGTGCCAGCAGTTTAAAGCGGGAGGCCTACAATGAGCAGTTCTTC. Residues: CASSLKREAYNEQFF.

V is TRBV2 and J is TRBJ1-5, with D uncertain. This CDR3 has 18 residues. V lost 3 bases and J 0 bases, leaving 18 bases between the germline ends. Germline loops: CDR1 SNHLY, CDR2 FYNNEI. The CDR3: CASSDESENSNSNQPQHF. CDR3 DNA sequence: TGTGCCAGCAGTGACGAGTCAGAGAACAGTAATAGCAATCAGCCCCAGCATTTT.

The chain joins TRBV7-9 to TRBJ2-7; tentatively, D is TRBD1 (5 bases). The CDR3 is 16 residues long. Germline V gene data show CDR1 as SEHNR and CDR2 as FQNEAQ (reference sequence). V lost 1 base and J lost 2, with 15 bases in between. The CDR3 spells CASSLVAGALTYEQYF. The CDR3 DNA reads TGTGCCAGCAGCTTAGTTGCTGGGGCCCTGACCTACGAGCAGTACTTC.

CDR3 protein: CASSYRAGQETQYF. Here the CDR3 DNA reads TGTGCCAGCAGTTACCGAGCGGGCCAAGAGACCCAGTACTTC. The chain joins TRBV6-5 to TRBJ2-5; TRBD2 might be the D (6 bases). The length of the CDR3 is 14 residues. Trimming took off 2 bases at V and 1 base at J, with 8 bases between the two ends. CDR1 MNHEY and CDR2 SVGAGI come from the germline V gene.

The chain uses TRBV10-3 and TRBJ2-5, with TRBD1 matching 7 bases. The length of the CDR3 is 13 residues. J lost 5 bases, V lost 7 bases, and 7 bases had no gene match. CDR1 and CDR2 (germline): ENHRY, SYGVKD. CDR3 in amino acids: CAIMGQWGETQYF. The CDR3 nucleotides read TGTGCCATCATGGGACAGTGGGGGGAGACCCAGTACTTC.

This clone appeared once. V gene TRBV7-8 combines with J gene TRBJ2-1, with 12 bases lining up with TRBD2. V lost 6 bases to trimming and J lost 7 bases; unmatched junction nucleotides: 7. This CDR3 has 15 amino acids. In germline, CDR1 is SGHVS, CDR2 FQNEAQ. CDR3 region: CASSLTSGSWNEQFF. In DNA, the CDR3 is TGTGCCAGCAGTTTGACTAGCGGGAGTTGGAATGAGCAGTTCTTC.

The chain couples TRBV5-1 to TRBJ2-3; TRBD2 agrees at 10 bases. The V segment lost 1 base and the J segment 0 bases; nucleotides outside the gene matches: 5. CDR3 size: 17 residues. CDR1 SGHRS and CDR2 YFSETQ come from the germline V gene. Here the CDR3 DNA reads TGCGCCAGCAGCTTGAGTCAACTAGCGGGAAGCACAGATACGCAGTATTTT. Translation: CASSLSQLAGSTDTQYF.